Shown below are 21 T cell receptor beta chains from a single sample sequenced in a study of immune cell composition in non-small cell lung cancer. Clones were sequenced by immunoSEQ multiplex PCR, and TCRdb holds only the in-frame ones, with some missing. The table shows about 4,000 clones, with 70% to 80% occurring only once. Source material: lung tumor tissue. These TCRs come from a human donor with non-small cell lung cancer.

The CDR3 region is CASSTRLADTYEQYF. The DNA for the CDR3 is TGTGCCAGCAGCACGCGACTAGCGGATACCTACGAGCAGTACTTC. The V gene is TRBV4-2, the J gene TRBJ2-7; 9 bases agree with TRBD2. Germline lookup yields CDR1 LGHNA and CDR2 YNFKEQ. The CDR3 spans 15 residues. J lost 2 bases, V lost 5 bases, and 7 bases had no gene match.

The V gene is TRBV7-6, the J gene TRBJ2-7, with D uncertain. This CDR3 has 13 amino acids. Germline values: CDR1 SGHVS, CDR2 FNYEAQ. With 1 base removed from V and 4 bases from J, the gap between germline ends came to 8 bases. Here the CDR3 reads CASSLGLAYEQYF. The DNA for the CDR3 is TGTGCCAGCAGCTTAGGACTTGCATACGAGCAGTACTTC.

V is TRBV27 and J is TRBJ1-5; TRBD1 matches at 10 bases. V shed 6 bases, J shed 3 bases, and the junction held 8 bases outside the gene matches. This CDR3 has 16 residues. From germline, CDR1 is MNHEY and CDR2 SMNVEV (reference sequence). The CDR3 loop reads CASRVQGQGLNQPQHF. The CDR3 bases are TGTGCCAGCAGGGTCCAGGGACAGGGGCTCAATCAGCCCCAGCATTTT.

This clone ranks as large. This chain uses TRBV18 with TRBJ1-1; D is unclear. The ends were cut back, 4 bases at V and 3 bases at J, with 12 bases in the middle. The CDR3 loop spans 14 amino acids. Germline values: CDR1 KGHSH, CDR2 LQKENI. The CDR3: CASSLTGYYTEAFF. The CDR3 nucleotides are TGTGCCAGCTCACTCACGGGGTACTACACTGAAGCTTTCTTT.

In regard to this clone: Different DNA sequences within this sample yield the same CDR3. V usage is TRBV20-1 and J usage is TRBJ1-1; no clear D. Trimming shortened V by 3 bases and J by 5 bases, and 7 bases separated the two germline ends. This CDR3 has 11 amino acids. The V gene's germline CDR1 is DFQATT and CDR2 SNEGSKA (reference sequence). The CDR3 region has the DNA TGCAGTGCTAGCGGACGGACTGAAGCTTTCTTT. Its translation is CSASGRTEAFF.

This clone came up a few times. This rearrangement joins TRBV29-1 to TRBJ1-2, with D unresolved. Germline loops: CDR1 SQVTM, CDR2 ANQGSEA. The length of the CDR3 is 13 residues. Trimming stripped 6 bases from V and 5 bases from J, with 16 bases between. The DNA of the CDR3 is TGCAGCGTACTAACGGGCGGGGAATATGGCTACACCTTC. This gives the protein CSVLTGGEYGYTF.

The chain employs TRBV7-2 and TRBJ1-2; D remains unclear. The germline V gene encodes CDR1 SGHTA and CDR2 FQGNSA. Trimming pared 0 bases from V and 7 bases from J, leaving 9 bases between. CDR3 length: 13 amino acids. This chain's CDR3 is CASSLASPTGYTF. The CDR3 nucleotides read TGTGCCAGCAGCTTAGCGAGTCCGACTGGCTACACCTTC.

The J gene is TRBJ2-7, the V gene TRBV21-1. TRBV21-1 is classified as a pseudogene. The CDR3 is 11 amino acids. CDR3 coding DNA: TGTGCCTTCTTTGGGGGACACGAGCAGTACTTC. It encodes CAFFGGHEQYF.

This chain links TRBV30 with TRBJ2-7; 7 nucleotides align to TRBD2. This CDR3 is 13 amino acids long. The germline gives CDR1 GTSNPN, CDR2 SVGIG (reference sequence). Trimming removed 4 bases from V and 6 bases from J; junction bases left unmatched: 9. The CDR3 here is CAWTARETFEQYF. The CDR3 DNA reads as TGTGCCTGGACCGCGCGGGAGACCTTCGAGCAGTACTTC.

The V and J genes are TRBV9 and TRBJ2-2, with no clear D. Germline V gene data show CDR1 as SGDLS and CDR2 as YYNGEE. This CDR3 is 16 amino acids long. The ends were cut back, 3 bases at V and 1 base at J, with 13 bases in the middle. The CDR3 here is CASSATFGENTGELFF. The CDR3 bases are TGTGCCAGCAGCGCCACCTTCGGAGAGAACACCGGGGAGCTGTTTTTT.

The gene calls are TRBV4-1 and TRBJ2-3; D is uncertain. The CDR3 loop spans 17 amino acids. CDR1 MGHRA and CDR2 YSYEKL come from the germline V gene. V was cut by 0 bases and J by 0 bases, with 13 bases left in between. CDR3 DNA sequence: TGCGCCAGCAGCCAAGATCAACGGGTCCTTAGCACAGATACGCAGTATTTT. Amino acid sequence: CASSQDQRVLSTDTQYF.

J is TRBJ1-2 and V is TRBV7-9, with 8 bases identical to TRBD1. V shed 5 bases and J 1 base; nucleotides not matched to a gene: 9. The CDR3 length is 16 residues. Germline V lookup: CDR1 SEHNR, CDR2 FQNEAQ (reference sequence). The CDR3 DNA reads TGTGCCAGCAGCGACGGGACAGGATTTGTTAACTATGGCTACACCTTC. It yields the protein CASSDGTGFVNYGYTF.

The V and J genes are TRBV7-2 and TRBJ2-3; D is unclear. Looked up from germline, CDR1 is SGHTA and CDR2 is FQGNSA. The CDR3 runs 15 residues. V was trimmed by 5 bases and J by 0 bases, leaving 12 bases between them. CDR3 loop: CASSLSPDSTDTQYF. CDR3 sequence (DNA): TGTGCCAGCAGCCTCTCCCCCGACAGCACAGATACGCAGTATTTT.

The chain has TRBV6-1 and TRBJ2-5; D might be TRBD1 (5 bases). The V end was cut by 3 bases, the J end by 8 bases, with 13 bases between. CDR3 length: 13 residues. Germline V CDR1 and CDR2: MNHNS, SASEGT. DNA for the CDR3: TGTGCCAGCAGTGACCAAGGGGTGGACACCCAGTACTTC. Residues: CASSDQGVDTQYF.

By sample share, this clone is large. This sample also contains other DNA sequences that code for the same CDR3. The chain links TRBV7-3 to TRBJ2-2, with D tentatively TRBD1 (7 bases). The germline V and J ends were trimmed by 5 bases and 6 bases, with 16 bases remaining between them. The CDR3 loop spans 15 amino acids. Germline loops: CDR1 SGHTA, CDR2 FQGTGA. As DNA, the CDR3 is TGTGCCAGCAGCCGAGGGGGCGGGACCCCCGGGGAGCTGTTTTTT. It specifies CASSRGGGTPGELFF.

V is TRBV7-6 and J is TRBJ2-3, with 12 positions matching TRBD2. Per the germline V gene, CDR1 is SGHVS and CDR2 is FNYEAQ. This CDR3 region has 17 residues. Unmatched junction bases numbered 7, after V lost 0 bases and J lost 6 bases. The CDR3 here is CASSLAPSGRGLDTQYF. The CDR3 DNA follows: TGTGCCAGCAGCTTAGCCCCTAGCGGGAGGGGGCTGGATACGCAGTATTTT.

Only one count was recorded for this clone. The J gene is TRBJ2-7, the V gene TRBV4-3; 8 nucleotides agree with TRBD2. Per the germline V gene, CDR1 is LGHNA and CDR2 is YSLEER. After removal of 0 bases from V and 6 bases from J, the junction contained 16 bases not matched to a gene. CDR3 size: 18 residues. CDR3 region: CASSQDPVPQSGSREQYF. CDR3 nucleotide sequence: TGCGCCAGCAGCCAAGATCCGGTTCCACAGAGCGGGAGTCGCGAGCAGTACTTC.

There are a few counts of this clone. The chain has TRBV6-5 and TRBJ1-2, with 8 bases fitting TRBD1. With V trimmed by 7 bases and J by 8 bases, 6 bases remained unmatched. CDR3 size: 12 residues. Germline CDR1 and CDR2: MNHEY and SVGAGI. The CDR3 protein is CASTQGAGGYTF. DNA for the CDR3: TGTGCCAGCACCCAGGGGGCGGGGGGCTACACCTTC.

The rearrangement uses TRBV6-6 and TRBJ2-1; the D call may be TRBD1 or TRBD2 (5 bases each). There are 15 residues in the CDR3. Germline V gives CDR1 MNHNY, CDR2 SVGAGI (reference sequence). Trimming cost V 5 bases and J 5 bases, with 16 bases left between them. The CDR3 DNA follows: TGTGCCAGCAGTGATTTTCTCCGGGGACACAATGAGCAGTTCTTC. Translated, it gives CASSDFLRGHNEQFF.

The chain joins TRBV28 to TRBJ2-7; 11 nucleotides align to TRBD2. With 1 base clipped from V and 4 bases from J, the junction kept 3 bases outside the gene matches. This CDR3 spans 15 amino acids. Germline CDR1 MDHEN, CDR2 SYDVKM. CDR3 sequence reads: CASSLLSSGRYEQYF. In nucleotides, the CDR3 is TGTGCCAGCAGTTTATTGTCTAGCGGGAGGTACGAGCAGTACTTC.

By its share, this clone is hyperexpanded (1% or more). The CDR3 region has the DNA TGTGCCATCACCGACGGCTACGAGCAGTACTTC. Translation: CAITDGYEQYF. This chain connects TRBV10-3 to TRBJ2-7, with D uncertain. The CDR3 has 11 amino acids. Germline CDR1 reads ENHRY; CDR2 reads SYGVKD. The V end was cut by 7 bases, the J end by 3 bases, with 7 bases between.